This T cell receptor beta chain was recovered during a study of blood T cell repertoires in COVID-19. Study summary: COVID-19 samples collected from the United States, Italy and Spain covered acute and convalescent phases.

Generated by immunoSEQ multiplex PCR, the TCRdb table keeps only in-frame clones and is missing some. The sample has a few hundred thousand clones, about 83% seen once. Germline-derived CDR1 and CDR2 are MDHEN and SYDVKM. The V and J ends lost 6 bases and 5 bases respectively, with 13 bases between them. This CDR3 is built from 13 residues. Seattle enrolled patients during active infection and tracked them longitudinally. The sequencing input was peripheral blood. This chain joins TRBV28 and TRBJ1-2; D is possibly TRBD1 (5 bases). The sequence was obtained from a woman aged 25-40 years with COVID-19, enrolled during active disease. The CDR3 loop is CASSQEGWYGYTF. CDR3 sequence (DNA): TGTGCCAGCAGCCAGGAGGGGTGGTATGGCTACACCTTC.